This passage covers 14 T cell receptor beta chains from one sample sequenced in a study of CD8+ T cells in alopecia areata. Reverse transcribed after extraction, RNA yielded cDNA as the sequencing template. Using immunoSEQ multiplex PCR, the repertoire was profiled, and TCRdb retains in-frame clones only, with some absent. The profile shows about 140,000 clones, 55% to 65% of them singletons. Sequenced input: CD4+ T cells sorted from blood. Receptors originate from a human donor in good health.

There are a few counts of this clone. CDR3 nucleotide sequence: TGTGCCTGGAGCGGTGACACCTATTTCGGGGAGCTGTTTTTT. Amino acids: CAWSGDTYFGELFF. This chain connects TRBV30 to TRBJ2-2, with no clear D. The V end was cut by 3 bases, the J end by 7 bases, with 15 bases between. This CDR3 spans 14 amino acids. In germline, CDR1 is GTSNPN, CDR2 SVGIG (reference sequence).

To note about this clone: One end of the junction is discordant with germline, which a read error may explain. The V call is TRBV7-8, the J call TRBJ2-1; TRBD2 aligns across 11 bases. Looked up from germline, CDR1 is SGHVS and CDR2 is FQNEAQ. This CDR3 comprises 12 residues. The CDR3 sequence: CASSLAGGPQFF. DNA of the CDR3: TGTGCCAGCAGCCTAGCGGGAGGCCCGCAGTTCTTC.

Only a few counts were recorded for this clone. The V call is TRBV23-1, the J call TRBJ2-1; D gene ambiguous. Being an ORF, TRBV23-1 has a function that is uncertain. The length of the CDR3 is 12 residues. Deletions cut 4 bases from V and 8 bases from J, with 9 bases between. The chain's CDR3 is CASSPRNHEQFF. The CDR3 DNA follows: TGCGCCAGCAGTCCGAGGAACCATGAGCAGTTCTTC.

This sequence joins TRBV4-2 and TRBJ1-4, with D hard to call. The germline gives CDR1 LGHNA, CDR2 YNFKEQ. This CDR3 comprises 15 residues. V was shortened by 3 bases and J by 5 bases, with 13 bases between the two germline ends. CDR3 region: CASSHPWRGNEKLFF. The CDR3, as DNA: TGTGCCAGCAGCCACCCGTGGAGAGGGAATGAAAAACTGTTTTTT.

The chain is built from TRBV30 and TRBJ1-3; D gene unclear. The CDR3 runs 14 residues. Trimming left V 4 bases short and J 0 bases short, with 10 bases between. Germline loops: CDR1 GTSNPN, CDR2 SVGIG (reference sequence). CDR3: CAWKLGNSGNTIYF. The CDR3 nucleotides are TGTGCCTGGAAACTCGGAAACTCTGGAAACACCATATATTTT.

The CDR3 protein is CASSQDAWTGSAQYF. The CDR3 DNA follows: TGTGCCAGCAGCCAAGATGCGTGGACTGGATCCGCCCAGTACTTC. This chain links TRBV14 with TRBJ2-5; weak D call: TRBD2 (5 bases). Germline V gene sequence: CDR1 SGHDN, CDR2 FVKESK. V lost 0 bases and J 9 bases, leaving 17 bases between the germline ends. This CDR3 is built from 15 residues.

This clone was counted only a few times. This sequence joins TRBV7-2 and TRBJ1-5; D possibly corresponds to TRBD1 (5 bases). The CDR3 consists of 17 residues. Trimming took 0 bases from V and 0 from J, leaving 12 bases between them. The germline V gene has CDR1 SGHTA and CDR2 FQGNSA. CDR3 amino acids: CASSLAGGGNSNQPQHF. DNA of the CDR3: TGTGCCAGCAGCTTAGCGGGTGGGGGTAATAGCAATCAGCCCCAGCATTTT.

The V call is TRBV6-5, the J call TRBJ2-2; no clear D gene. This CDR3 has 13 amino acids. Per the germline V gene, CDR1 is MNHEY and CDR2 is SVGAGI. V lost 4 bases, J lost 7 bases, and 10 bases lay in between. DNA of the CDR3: TGTGCCAGCAGTTCCCAGCTCAGCGGGGAGCTGTTTTTT. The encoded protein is CASSSQLSGELFF.

The CDR3: CASNTGSLETQYF. DNA of the CDR3: TGCGCCAGCAACACGGGGAGTTTGGAGACCCAGTACTTC. This chain joins TRBV5-1 and TRBJ2-5; a weak D match, TRBD2 (5 bases). Between the trimmed V and J ends, which lost 6 bases and 5 bases, there was a span of 14 bases. The germline V gene has CDR1 SGHRS and CDR2 YFSETQ. This CDR3 has 13 amino acids.

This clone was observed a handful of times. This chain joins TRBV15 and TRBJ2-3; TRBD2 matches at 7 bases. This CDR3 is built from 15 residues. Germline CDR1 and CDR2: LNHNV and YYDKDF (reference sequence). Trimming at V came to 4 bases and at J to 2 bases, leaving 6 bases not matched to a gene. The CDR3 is CATSTRLAPTDTQYF. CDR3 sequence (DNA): TGTGCCACCAGCACCCGACTAGCACCCACAGATACGCAGTATTTT.

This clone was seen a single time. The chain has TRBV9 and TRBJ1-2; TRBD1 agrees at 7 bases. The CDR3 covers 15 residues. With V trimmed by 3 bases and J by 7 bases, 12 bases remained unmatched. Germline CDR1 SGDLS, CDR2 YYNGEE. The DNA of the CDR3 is TGTGCCAGCAGCGACCGGGACAGCGGCCTTGGTGGCTACACCTTC. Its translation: CASSDRDSGLGGYTF.

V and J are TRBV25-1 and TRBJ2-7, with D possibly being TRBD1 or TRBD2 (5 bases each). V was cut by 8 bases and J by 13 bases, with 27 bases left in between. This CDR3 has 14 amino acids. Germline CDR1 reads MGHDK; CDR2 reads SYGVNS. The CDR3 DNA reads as TGTGCCAGCCAGGGACGGAGAGCTCCTGGGAGCATCTACTTC. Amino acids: CASQGRRAPGSIYF.

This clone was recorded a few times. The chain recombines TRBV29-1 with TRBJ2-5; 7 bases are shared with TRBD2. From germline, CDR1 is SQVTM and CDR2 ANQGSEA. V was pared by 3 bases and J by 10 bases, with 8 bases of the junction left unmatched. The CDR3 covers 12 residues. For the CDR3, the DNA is TGCAGCGTTGATGTAAGGGAGGGCCACCAGTACTTC. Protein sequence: CSVDVREGHQYF.

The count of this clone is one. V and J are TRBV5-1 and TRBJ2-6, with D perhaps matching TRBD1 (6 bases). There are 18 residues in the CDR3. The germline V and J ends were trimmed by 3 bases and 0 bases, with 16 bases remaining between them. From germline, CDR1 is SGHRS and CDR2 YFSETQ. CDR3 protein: CASSSNRQDSSGANVLTF. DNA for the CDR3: TGCGCCAGCAGCTCCAATCGACAGGACAGCTCTGGGGCCAACGTCCTGACTTTC.